The 24 T cell receptor beta chains given below trace back to one sample, sequenced in a study of control samples from healthy donors and cancer patients (dated by TCRdb to 2019 to 2021). Library creation used the immunoSEQ multiplex PCR assay. In its TCRdb copy, this immuneACCESS table keeps in-frame sequences only and misses some clones. Where compared with another copy, unresolved V genes explain less than half of these, and the others have no known cause. Here the sample has about 95,000 clones; around 81% occur a single time. 15% to 20% of the sample belongs to the ten largest clones. Sample: blood. The receptors were gathered from a man younger than 40 in good health.

The table lists this clone with a few counts. The J gene is TRBJ1-1, the V gene TRBV2; possible D gene TRBD1, 6 bases. The ends were cut back, 7 bases at V and 4 bases at J, with 13 bases in the middle. Germline CDR1 and CDR2: SNHLY and FYNNEI. There are 13 residues in the CDR3. CDR3 bases: TGTGCCAGCAATTACAGGGTTGGCACTGAAGCTTTCTTT. It encodes CASNYRVGTEAFF.

V usage is TRBV5-6 and J usage is TRBJ2-5; D is unresolved. The CDR3 has 13 amino acids. CDR1 SGHDT and CDR2 YYEEEE come from the germline V gene. V shed 0 bases and J shed 4 bases, with 7 bases lying between them. The CDR3 here is CASSLALGETQYF. The CDR3 nucleotides read TGTGCCAGCAGCTTGGCCTTGGGAGAGACCCAGTACTTC.

The chain carries TRBV28 and TRBJ1-3; no clear D. The V gene lost 6 bases and the J gene lost 0 bases, with 18 bases spanning the gap. This CDR3 spans 17 amino acids. The germline gives CDR1 MDHEN, CDR2 SYDVKM. This CDR3 is CASRKRVFGGSGNTIYF. For the CDR3, the DNA is TGTGCCAGCAGAAAAAGGGTTTTCGGCGGCTCTGGAAACACCATATATTTT.

The chain has TRBV13 and TRBJ1-1; possibly TRBD1 for D (6 bases). The CDR3 sequence is 14 residues long. V gave up 1 base and J gave up 7 bases, with 13 bases separating them. Germline CDR1 and CDR2: PRHDT and FYEKMQ (reference sequence). The CDR3 protein is CASSLDGGVGEAFF. The CDR3 DNA is TGTGCCAGCAGCTTAGATGGGGGCGTCGGTGAAGCTTTCTTT.

The chain joins TRBV10-3 to TRBJ1-2; D unclear. The CDR3 totals 15 residues. With 5 bases removed from V and 8 bases from J, the gap between germline ends came to 21 bases. Germline V gives CDR1 ENHRY, CDR2 SYGVKD. The CDR3 spells CAISPPLGNSGGYTF. In nucleotides, the CDR3 is TGTGCCATCAGTCCCCCGTTGGGGAACTCGGGGGGCTACACCTTC.

The rearrangement uses TRBV27 and TRBJ2-3; no definite D call. Germline loops: CDR1 MNHEY, CDR2 SMNVEV (reference sequence). Between the trimmed V and J ends, which lost 1 base and 2 bases, there was a span of 10 bases. The CDR3 spans 15 residues. Written as DNA, the CDR3 is TGTGCCAGCAGTTTATATCGGAGAGACACAGATACGCAGTATTTT. The encoded protein is CASSLYRRDTDTQYF.

The CDR3 region is CASSPQAGRGGGEQYF. The CDR3 nucleotides read TGTGCCAGCAGCCCGCAAGCCGGGCGAGGAGGCGGCGAGCAGTACTTC. V usage is TRBV7-2 and J usage is TRBJ2-7; possible D gene TRBD2, 5 bases. This CDR3 is built from 16 residues. CDR1 and CDR2 from the germline V gene are SGHTA and FQGNSA. V was cut by 5 bases and J by 6 bases, with 23 bases left in between.

This chain uses TRBV27 with TRBJ2-3; the D gene is possibly TRBD2 (6 bases). Germline V gene data show CDR1 as MNHEY and CDR2 as SMNVEV (reference sequence). This CDR3 has 15 amino acids. V lost 6 bases, J lost 1 base, and 14 bases lay in between. DNA for the CDR3: TGTGCCAGCAGAGGGAGGACTTACCGCACAGATACGCAGTATTTT. It is translated as CASRGRTYRTDTQYF.

The rearrangement joins TRBV7-9 to TRBJ2-7, with 7 nucleotides matching TRBD1. Germline V gives CDR1 SEHNR, CDR2 FQNEAQ (reference sequence). CDR3 size: 14 residues. The V segment lost 2 bases and the J segment 3 bases; nucleotides outside the gene matches: 4. CDR3 residues: CASSLRGQSYEQYF. The CDR3 region has the DNA TGTGCCAGCAGCTTACGGGGACAGAGCTACGAGCAGTACTTC.

In nucleotides, the CDR3 is TGCGCCAGCAGCCTTCGTAGCGGGGGGTACCAAGAGACCCAGTACTTC. Its translation is CASSLRSGGYQETQYF. The rearrangement uses TRBV5-1 and TRBJ2-5, with 10 nucleotides matching TRBD2. After removal of 4 bases from V and 0 bases from J, the junction contained 6 bases not matched to a gene. This CDR3 is built from 16 residues. Germline V gene lookup returns CDR1 SGHRS and CDR2 YFSETQ.

This chain joins TRBV7-8 and TRBJ1-6; D remains ambiguous. This CDR3 is built from 15 residues. Germline values: CDR1 SGHVS, CDR2 FQNEAQ. The V gene lost 0 bases and the J gene lost 4 bases, with 7 bases spanning the gap. CDR3 loop: CASSLAGGYNSPLHF. The DNA for the CDR3 is TGTGCCAGCAGCTTAGCGGGCGGATATAATTCACCCCTCCACTTT.

CDR3: CASSRTVSGNTIYF. As DNA, the CDR3 is TGCGCCAGCAGCAGGACAGTGTCTGGAAACACCATATATTTT. The chain has TRBV5-1 and TRBJ1-3; a weak D match, TRBD1 (6 bases). The CDR3 loop spans 14 amino acids. Germline-derived CDR1 and CDR2 are SGHRS and YFSETQ. The V end lost 4 bases, the J end lost 1 base, and 9 bases lay between the germline ends.

V and J are TRBV7-8 and TRBJ1-2, with a possible D match to TRBD1 (6 bases). Germline CDR1 is SGHVS and CDR2 is FQNEAQ. The CDR3 is 14 amino acids. Trimming removed 3 bases at V and 8 bases at J, with 16 bases between. This CDR3 reads CASSFRDTSRGYTF. As DNA, the CDR3 is TGTGCCAGCAGCTTCCGGGACACCTCTCGGGGCTACACCTTC.

The chain recombines TRBV2 with TRBJ1-2; 12 nucleotides line up with TRBD1. The CDR3 is 15 amino acids. Germline CDR1 reads SNHLY; CDR2 reads FYNNEI. The trim removed 7 bases at V and 2 bases at J, leaving 5 bases unmatched. The CDR3 DNA reads as TGTGCCAGCACCAGGGGACAGGGGGCGAACTATGGCTACACCTTC. Protein sequence: CASTRGQGANYGYTF.

This clone was observed a few times. This chain links TRBV19 with TRBJ2-2; no reliable D call. CDR3 length: 13 residues. Trimming shortened V by 1 base and J by 4 bases, and 4 bases separated the two germline ends. Germline loops: CDR1 LNHDA, CDR2 SQIVND (reference sequence). The CDR3: CASSIGRTGELFF. The CDR3 nucleotides are TGTGCCAGTAGTATAGGTCGCACCGGGGAGCTGTTTTTT.

J is TRBJ1-1 and V is TRBV9; tentative D call: TRBD1 (5 bases). The germline V and J ends were trimmed by 1 base and 4 bases, with 11 bases remaining between them. This CDR3 comprises 14 residues. CDR1 and CDR2 (germline): SGDLS, YYNGEE. Here the CDR3 reads CASSVTGGATEAFF. Here the CDR3 DNA reads TGTGCCAGCAGCGTAACGGGGGGAGCCACTGAAGCTTTCTTT.

The gene calls are TRBV6-6 and TRBJ2-7; 8 bases are shared with TRBD1. The V and J ends lost 6 bases and 3 bases, in that order; junction bases with no gene match: 7. This CDR3 is built from 14 residues. CDR1 is MNHNY, CDR2 SVGAGI, per germline (reference sequence). The CDR3 sequence is CASRSHGQGYEQYF. The CDR3 region has the DNA TGTGCCAGCAGATCGCACGGACAGGGCTACGAGCAGTACTTC.

The chain links TRBV3-1 (or the pseudogene TRBV3-2) to TRBJ2-2; D is unclear. The CDR3 runs to 11 residues. Germline V gene data show CDR1 as LGHDT and CDR2 as YNNKEL (reference sequence). Trimming left V 3 bases short and J 10 bases short, with 6 bases between. The CDR3 here is CASSHLEELFF. CDR3 nucleotides: TGTGCCAGCAGCCACTTGGAGGAGCTGTTTTTT.

The V gene is TRBV14, the J gene TRBJ2-3, with unresolved D. The CDR3 covers 13 residues. Looked up from germline, CDR1 is SGHDN and CDR2 is FVKESK. V gave up 1 base and J gave up 2 bases, with 4 bases separating them. This CDR3 is CASSQGVTDTQYF. The CDR3 nucleotides read TGTGCCAGCAGCCAAGGGGTCACAGATACGCAGTATTTT.

The chain has TRBV5-1 and TRBJ2-7; either TRBD1 or TRBD2 may fit D (5 bases each). The CDR3 loop spans 15 amino acids. V gave up 4 bases and J gave up 3 bases, with 17 bases separating them. CDR1 is SGHRS, CDR2 YFSETQ, per germline. This chain's CDR3 is CASSPMAGTNYEQYF. CDR3 sequence (DNA): TGCGCCAGCAGCCCTATGGCAGGGACGAACTACGAGCAGTACTTC. Full variable domain (remainder filled in from reference TRBV5-1 and TRBJ2-7): KAGVTQTPRYLIKTRGQQVTLSCSPISGHRSVSWYQQTPGQGLQFLFEYFSETQRNKGNFPGRFSGRQFSNSRSEMNVSTLELGDSALYLCASSPMAGTNYEQYFGPGTRLTVT.

The V gene is TRBV7-9, the J gene TRBJ2-7; D might be TRBD2 (5 bases). Deletions cut 3 bases from V and 1 base from J, with 10 bases between. Germline-derived CDR1 and CDR2 are SEHNR and FQNEAQ (reference sequence). This CDR3 spans 14 amino acids. The CDR3 here is CASSLGVDSYEQYF. The CDR3, as DNA: TGTGCCAGCAGCTTGGGAGTAGATTCCTACGAGCAGTACTTC.

This chain uses TRBV6-1 with TRBJ1-1; D is ambiguous. Trimming stripped 3 bases from V and 4 bases from J, with 15 bases between. CDR1 MNHNS and CDR2 SASEGT come from the germline V gene. The CDR3 loop spans 15 amino acids. CDR3 sequence reads: CASSERSARSTEAFF. For the CDR3, the DNA is TGTGCCAGCAGTGAGAGATCAGCCAGGAGCACTGAAGCTTTCTTT.

V gene TRBV5-4 combines with J gene TRBJ2-3; 14 bases map to TRBD2. The CDR3 spans 15 residues. Germline CDR1 is SGHNT and CDR2 is YYREEE (reference sequence). V dropped 4 bases and J dropped 4; count of bases not matched to a gene: 2. CDR3: CASSPGLAGADTQYF. The CDR3 nucleotides are TGTGCCAGCAGCCCGGGACTAGCGGGGGCAGATACGCAGTATTTT.

This clone was seen only once. The chain recombines TRBV6-4 with TRBJ1-1; the D gene is possibly TRBD1 (6 bases). Looked up from germline, CDR1 is MRHNA and CDR2 is SNTAGT. Trimming stripped 6 bases from V and 5 bases from J, with 19 bases between. This CDR3 has 15 residues. This chain's CDR3 is CASRAAAGRGTEAFF. The CDR3 nucleotides read TGTGCCAGCAGAGCCGCCGCCGGGAGGGGGACTGAAGCTTTCTTT.